The clone carrying this TCR beta chain was found a few times. These data originate in a study of blood T cell repertoires in COVID-19. Study-level information: There were acute and convalescent COVID-19 samples, and they came from the United States, Italy and Spain.

The assay was immunoSEQ multiplex PCR, and TCRdb's table has in-frame clones only and misses some. There are 150,000 to 200,000 clones in the sample; 81% occur only once, and roughly 12% lies in the top ten. Looked up from germline, CDR1 is LNHDA and CDR2 is SQIVND (reference sequence). V dropped 7 bases and J dropped 0; count of bases not matched to a gene: 2. The CDR3 loop spans 13 amino acids. This receptor was obtained from a woman at least 80 years old with COVID-19, enrolled during active disease. The gene calls are TRBV19 and TRBJ1-1; 7 positions agree with TRBD1. Sequences were obtained from peripheral blood. For the CDR3, the DNA is TGTGCCAGTAAGGACAGGTTGAACACTGAAGCTTTCTTT. Its translation is CASKDRLNTEAFF.